This record looks at one T cell receptor (beta chain) sequence and its context. This clonotype came up a few times. Its antigen remains unidentified. No much larger clone is present one base from it, and per-base qualities are unavailable. Preparation of the library involved 5' RACE. Data came from an Illumina HiSeq 2000. Template switching added a universal primer binding site, and the final cDNA carried a unique molecular identifier that allowed TCR cDNA molecules to be counted accurately. Specific primers in the conserved constant-segment region were used to synthesize first-strand cDNA for the TCR alpha and beta chains. To control for contamination, every cDNA library was double barcoded, receiving both a SMART-Mk sample barcode and Illumina barcodes. TruSeq adapter sequences and Illumina sample barcodes were added in two successive PCR steps. TCR alpha and beta cDNA libraries were sequenced on the Illumina HiSeq platform with custom primers. For the original study's pipeline: MiGEC was used to process raw reads and extract unique molecular identifiers, and MiXCR was used to find CDR3 positions. Recombination models were inferred per individual with the repgenHMM and IGoR tools using an EM algorithm. Shared clonotypes were analyzed with the tcR package in R, and sharing was normalized by the product of cloneset sizes. Out-of-frame nonproductive sequences were analyzed to study raw recombination free of thymic and clonal selection effects. TCRdb reworked the public reads: Q25 trimming with fastp, MiXCR clone assembly, productive beta chains retained. Rows with a matching CDR3 protein are joined into one entry that keeps the most common DNA and genes. V and J calls and clone size were set by TCRdb, not the authors. The sample table lists hundreds of thousands of distinct CDR3 sequences, 8.6% of them with a count of one. The top ten clonotypes cover around 0.98% of the sample.

This record comes from a study of identical twins (dated by TCRdb to 2016 to 2017). Study-wide context: To test whether fetal clonotypes persist, this study deep-sequenced TCR alpha and beta repertoires from monozygotic twins, from unrelated adults of various ages, and from cord blood. To rule out contamination, the twin experiments were replicated at different times with different library preparation protocols.

The CDR3 holds 15 amino acids from the cysteine to the phenylalanine. CDR3 DNA is the only sequence kept; it has 45 bases, read in frame from the first base. Via the germline V gene, CDR1 is SQVTM and CDR2 ANQGSEA. The junction carries 19 bases between V and J, which are trimmed by 4 bases and 4 bases respectively. Every donor in the study was a healthy Caucasian. The twin cohort comprised three pairs of female monozygotic twins, all aged roughly 18 to 29 years. RNA for TCR libraries was isolated from peripheral blood mononuclear cells. Beyond this particular receptor, the publication reports: Fewer insertions were carried by abundant cord blood beta clonotypes, a similar but weaker trend appeared in young adult naive repertoires, and no such trend appeared in memory repertoires. Compared with coincidental sharing between unrelated individuals, out-of-frame TCR alpha sequences shared between twins showed an excess of sequences with low generation probability. A weaker excess of twin sharing was found in beta out-of-frame sequences because the signal-to-noise ratio was lowered by fewer shared sequences. Because the same donors could not be followed over many years, the conclusions relied on cross-sectional statistical analysis. Out-of-frame TCR alpha sharing in monozygotic twins was systematically underestimated by recombination models, whereas sharing between unrelated individuals was in agreement with the recombination models. Zero-insertion analyses could be partly confounded by invariant T cells such as MAIT and iNKT, though diverse VJ usage argued against such confounding for most clonotypes.

This same sample was also part of a study on yellow fever vaccine responses in identical twins. The other study reports the following: According to the authors, in identical twins the way T cells responded to vaccination appeared partly convergent and partly personalized. In identical twins, the study followed T cell clones that responded to the vaccine with precision.

The chain links TRBV29-1 with TRBJ1-2; the best D guess is TRBD1, with 6 bases matching. The sequencing input was PBMCs. The receptor was isolated from a woman aged 18-30 years in good health. The base sequence is TGCAGCGTTGGCCGGACAGAAGAACATTTCTATGGCTACACCTTC. This translates into CSVGRTEEHFYGYTF.